The TCR beta chain described here comes from a study of cytomegalovirus exposure and HLA in healthy donors. Study context: In an earlier analysis, around 120 million unique TCR beta sequences were found from 150 million to 200 million T cells. Whole-study results and caveats: Donor immune exposure was known only as CMV serostatus.

A note on this clone: Its specificity is unknown.

The V and J ends lost 2 bases and 13 bases respectively, with 21 bases between them. Germline V gives CDR1 MNHEY, CDR2 SVGAGI. The CDR3 consists of 15 residues. Primers for the PCR totalled 60 Vbeta and 13 Jbeta. TCRdb keeps only in-frame clones here, not all; method: immunoSEQ multiplex PCR. The sample carries approximately 280,000 clones, roughly 90% recorded once. This TCR derives from a woman in her late teens or twenties in good health and CMV-seronegative. V gene TRBV6-5 combines with J gene TRBJ2-1, with D tentatively TRBD2 (5 bases). Sample: PBMCs. This CDR3 is CASSYDSSLASHQFF. CDR3 coding DNA: TGTGCCAGCAGTTACGATAGTTCCCTAGCTTCCCACCAGTTCTTC.